This TCR beta chain came from a study of blood T cell repertoires in COVID-19. The wider study: Sources were T cells, B-cell-depleted T cells, or PBMCs; the material itself was cDNA or gDNA.

Original processing notes: Quantification of nucleated cells was approximated via reference gene primer amplification. Libraries were prepared by immunoSEQ multiplex PCR; TCRdb keeps only in-frame clonotypes and omits some of them. V and J calls and clone size come straight from that table; D and trimming were deduced from the DNA. The table includes 150,000 to 190,000 clones, 75% to 85% detected once. The CDR3 runs to 14 residues. V lost 3 bases and J 2 bases, leaving 7 bases between the germline ends. Germline V gives CDR1 SNHLY, CDR2 FYNNEI. The chain links TRBV2 to TRBJ2-2; D possibly corresponds to TRBD1 (5 bases). The sequence was obtained from a woman in her fifties or sixties with acute or convalescent COVID-19. Sequences were obtained from peripheral blood. The CDR3 loop is CASSDQGNTGELFF. The CDR3 coding sequence is TGTGCCAGCAGTGACCAGGGAAACACCGGGGAGCTGTTTTTT.